Sequencing of this TCR beta chain was carried out in a study of blood T cell repertoires in COVID-19. Per the original methods: Reference gene primers were amplified, and this amplification served to estimate nucleated cell counts. Clones were read by immunoSEQ multiplex PCR, and TCRdb kept only the in-frame ones, dropping some. The V and J calls and clone size are taken from that table; D and trimming were inferred from the DNA. The sample contains fewer than 70,000 clones, roughly 85% of which appear only once. The CDR3 covers 16 residues. Sequenced sample: peripheral blood. The sequence derives from a man aged 50-60 years with acute or convalescent COVID-19. V gene TRBV21-1 combines with J gene TRBJ1-2; the table calls TRBD1, which could not be checked here. TRBV21-1 is classified as a pseudogene. As DNA, the CDR3 is TGTGCCAGCAGCAAAGAGTGCGGACAAACCAGCTATGGCTACACCTTC. Its protein product is CASSKECGQTSYGYTF.